This T cell receptor beta chain was sequenced during a study of blood T cell repertoires in COVID-19. Across the study: Acute-phase and convalescent COVID-19 samples originated in the United States, Italy and Spain.

In the study's own analysis: How many nucleated cells were present was estimated from reference gene primer amplification. Sequenced by immunoSEQ multiplex PCR; TCRdb stores in-frame clones only, minus some. V and J calls and clone size come straight from that table; D and trimming were deduced from the DNA. The sample holds roughly 120,000 clones, roughly four fifths seen once. After removal of 1 base from V and 6 bases from J, the junction contained 3 bases not matched to a gene. The germline gives CDR1 LGHNA, CDR2 YNFKEQ. This CDR3 contains 15 residues. The TCR comes from a woman aged 55-75 years with acute or convalescent COVID-19. This sequence joins TRBV4-2 and TRBJ2-3; 11 positions agree with TRBD2. The source material was peripheral blood. CDR3: CASSQGLAGRDTQYF. The CDR3 nucleotides read TGTGCCAGCAGCCAAGGACTAGCGGGGAGGGATACGCAGTATTTT.